These T cell receptor beta chains were read from a single sample in a study of blood T cell repertoires in COVID-19. Assay: immunoSEQ multiplex PCR; the TCRdb copy retains only in-frame clones and omits some. The repertoire includes roughly 63,000 clones, about 80% of them detected once, and about 31% sits in the top ten. Material for sequencing was peripheral blood. All receptors come from a human donor in a cohort sampled during active COVID-19. Each CDR3 is given with its conserved first and last residue. The D gene is left open where the match is weak. Clone sizes are given selectively: once, few, many, or a class where the clone is expanded.

clone_size: .
d_call: TRBD2
v_call: TRBV5-6
j_call: TRBJ2-1
cdr3_nt: TGTGCCAGCAGCCGGACTAGCCCTGGTAATGAGCAGTTCTTC
cdr3_aa: CASSRTSPGNEQFF

clone_size: .
d_call: .
v_call: TRBV18
j_call: TRBJ1-4
cdr3_nt: TGTGCCAGCTCACCAGGGCCAACTAATGAAAAACTGTTTTTT
cdr3_aa: CASSPGPTNEKLFF

clone_size: few
d_call: TRBD2
v_call: TRBV10-1
j_call: TRBJ2-1
cdr3_nt: TGCGCCAGCAGTGAGTCGATCGCGGGAGGGCCAGACAATGAGCAGTTCTTC
cdr3_aa: CASSESIAGGPDNEQFF

clone_size: once
d_call: .
v_call: TRBV18
j_call: TRBJ1-3
cdr3_nt: TGTGCCAGCTGCCCGGGACTTGAAAGCGGGGGCACCATATATTTT
cdr3_aa: CASCPGLESGGTIYF

clone_size: .
d_call: .
v_call: TRBV7-2
j_call: TRBJ1-1
cdr3_nt: TGTGCCAGCAGCCTCCGGGACTCCACAGCATACACTGAAGCTTTCTTT
cdr3_aa: CASSLRDSTAYTEAFF

clone_size: once
d_call: .
v_call: TRBV7-7
j_call: TRBJ2-1
cdr3_nt: TGTGCTAGCAGCTTAGCACCCCCAGGGGGGCCCAATGAGCAGTTCTTC
cdr3_aa: CASSLAPPGGPNEQFF

clone_size: .
d_call: TRBD2
v_call: TRBV7-3
j_call: TRBJ2-3
cdr3_nt: TGTGCCAGCAGCCGACTAGCGGGAGGGAGTCTTAGCACAGATACGCAGTATTTT
cdr3_aa: CASSRLAGGSLSTDTQYF

clone_size: .
d_call: .
v_call: TRBV28
j_call: TRBJ2-3
cdr3_nt: TGTGCCAGCAGTTCCCGTGATACGCAGTATTTT
cdr3_aa: CASSSRDTQYF

clone_size: .
d_call: .
v_call: TRBV10-1
j_call: TRBJ2-1
cdr3_nt: TGCGCCAGCAGTGAGTCGACTCTCGGGAGAGTATCCTACAATGAGCAGTTCTTC
cdr3_aa: CASSESTLGRVSYNEQFF

clone_size: .
d_call: TRBD2
v_call: TRBV6-4
j_call: TRBJ2-3
cdr3_nt: TGTGCCAGCAGTGCCGTAGCGGGAGGAGATACGCAGTATTTT
cdr3_aa: CASSAVAGGDTQYF

clone_size: .
d_call: TRBD2
v_call: TRBV9
j_call: TRBJ2-1
cdr3_nt: TGTGCCAGCAGCCCCGAGCTCTCGGCGAGACTAGCGGGAGGGGGTCGCTACAATGAGCAGTTCTTC
cdr3_aa: CASSPELSARLAGGGRYNEQFF

clone_size: .
d_call: .
v_call: TRBV4-3
j_call: TRBJ2-3
cdr3_nt: TGCGCCAGCAGCCAAGACCCCGCATCGGAGACGCAGTATTTT
cdr3_aa: CASSQDPASETQYF

clone_size: .
d_call: .
v_call: TRBV6-6
j_call: TRBJ2-5
cdr3_nt: TGTGCCAGCAGTTACTCGGCGGTTGGGGAGACCCAGTACTTC
cdr3_aa: CASSYSAVGETQYF

clone_size: .
d_call: .
v_call: TRBV19
j_call: TRBJ2-1
cdr3_nt: TGTGCCAGTAAGGGACTGAATTTAAATGAGCAGTTCTTC
cdr3_aa: CASKGLNLNEQFF

clone_size: .
d_call: .
v_call: TRBV7-8
j_call: TRBJ2-7
cdr3_nt: TGTGCCAGCAGCCCGCAGTACGAGCAGTACTTC
cdr3_aa: CASSPQYEQYF

clone_size: .
d_call: .
v_call: TRBV30
j_call: TRBJ2-7
cdr3_nt: TGTGCCTGGAGTGACAGTTCCTACGAGCAGTACTTC
cdr3_aa: CAWSDSSYEQYF

clone_size: once
d_call: TRBD1
v_call: TRBV7-9
j_call: TRBJ1-3
cdr3_nt: TGTGCCAGCAGCTTTCAACAGGGGAAGGGAAACACCATATATTTT
cdr3_aa: CASSFQQGKGNTIYF

clone_size: .
d_call: .
v_call: TRBV6-5
j_call: TRBJ2-7
cdr3_nt: TGTGCCAGCGGGCTGTCCTCCTACGAGCAGTACTTC
cdr3_aa: CASGLSSYEQYF

clone_size: .
d_call: .
v_call: TRBV7-2
j_call: TRBJ2-3
cdr3_nt: TGTGCCAGCAGCCGCCAACTAGAGAGTACGCAGTATTTT
cdr3_aa: CASSRQLESTQYF

clone_size: .
d_call: .
v_call: TRBV5-1
j_call: TRBJ1-4
cdr3_nt: TGCGCCAGCAGCTTGGACCGGAGCCGGAATGAAAAACTGTTTTTT
cdr3_aa: CASSLDRSRNEKLFF

clone_size: once
d_call: TRBD2
v_call: TRBV3-1/TRBV3-2
j_call: TRBJ2-5
cdr3_nt: TGTGCCAGCAGCCAAGGGACGACTAGCCCGCTCGGGGAGACCCAGTACTTC
cdr3_aa: CASSQGTTSPLGETQYF

clone_size: .
d_call: .
v_call: TRBV30
j_call: TRBJ2-2
cdr3_nt: TGTGCCTGGAGCTACAGCACCGGGGAGCTGTTTTTT
cdr3_aa: CAWSYSTGELFF

clone_size: .
d_call: TRBD2
v_call: TRBV28
j_call: TRBJ2-7
cdr3_nt: TGTGCCAGCAGTCGGGGAGGGCCGCAGTCCCACGAGCAGTACTTC
cdr3_aa: CASSRGGPQSHEQYF

clone_size: .
d_call: .
v_call: TRBV21-1
j_call: TRBJ2-7
cdr3_nt: TGTGCCAGCAGCAAAGTGGGGACTAGCGGGAGCTACGAGCAGTACTTC
cdr3_aa: CASSKVGTSGSYEQYF

clone_size: .
d_call: TRBD2
v_call: TRBV11-3
j_call: TRBJ2-1
cdr3_nt: TGTGCCAGCAGCCCCGGGACTAGCGGACACAATGAGCAGTTCTTC
cdr3_aa: CASSPGTSGHNEQFF

clone_size: .
d_call: TRBD1
v_call: TRBV30
j_call: TRBJ2-2
cdr3_nt: TGTGCCTGCTATAGGACAGGAACCACCGGGGAGCTGTTTTTT
cdr3_aa: CACYRTGTTGELFF

clone_size: .
d_call: TRBD2
v_call: TRBV30
j_call: TRBJ2-7
cdr3_nt: TGTGCCTCCCTGGGCGGGAGGAGTGGCGAGCAGTACTTC
cdr3_aa: CASLGGRSGEQYF

clone_size: .
d_call: TRBD2
v_call: TRBV25-1
j_call: TRBJ2-2
cdr3_nt: TGTGCCAGCAGTGGCGAAACCGGACTAGCGGGAGAAACCGGGGAGCTGTTTTTT
cdr3_aa: CASSGETGLAGETGELFF